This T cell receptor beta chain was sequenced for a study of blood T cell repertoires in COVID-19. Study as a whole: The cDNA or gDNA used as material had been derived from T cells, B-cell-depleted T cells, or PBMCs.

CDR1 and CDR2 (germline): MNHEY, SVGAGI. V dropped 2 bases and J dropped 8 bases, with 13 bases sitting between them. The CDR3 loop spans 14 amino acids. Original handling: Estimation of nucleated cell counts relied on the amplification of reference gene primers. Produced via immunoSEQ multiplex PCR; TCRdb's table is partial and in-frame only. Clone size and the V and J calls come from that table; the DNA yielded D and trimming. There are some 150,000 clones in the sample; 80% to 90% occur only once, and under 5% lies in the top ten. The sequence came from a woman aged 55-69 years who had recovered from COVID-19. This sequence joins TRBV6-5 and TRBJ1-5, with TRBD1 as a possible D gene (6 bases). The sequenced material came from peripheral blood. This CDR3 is CASSYRGGTEPQHF. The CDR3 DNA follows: TGTGCCAGCAGTTACCGGGGGGGCACGGAGCCCCAGCATTTT.